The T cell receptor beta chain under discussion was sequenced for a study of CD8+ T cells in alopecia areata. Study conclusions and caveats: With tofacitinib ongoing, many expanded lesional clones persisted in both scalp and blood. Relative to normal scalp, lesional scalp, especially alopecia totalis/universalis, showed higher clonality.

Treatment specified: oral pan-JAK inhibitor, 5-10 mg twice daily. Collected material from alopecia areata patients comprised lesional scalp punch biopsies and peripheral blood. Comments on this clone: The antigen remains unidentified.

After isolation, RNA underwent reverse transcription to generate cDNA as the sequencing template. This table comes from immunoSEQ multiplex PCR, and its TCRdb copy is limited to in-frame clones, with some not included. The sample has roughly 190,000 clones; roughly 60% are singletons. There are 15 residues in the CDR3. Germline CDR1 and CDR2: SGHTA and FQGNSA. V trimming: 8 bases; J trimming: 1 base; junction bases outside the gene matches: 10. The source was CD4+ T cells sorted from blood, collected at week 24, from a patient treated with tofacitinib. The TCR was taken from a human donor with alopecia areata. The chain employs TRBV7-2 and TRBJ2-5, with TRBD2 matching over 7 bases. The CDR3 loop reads CASGPAGNPQETQYF. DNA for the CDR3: TGTGCCAGCGGACCAGCGGGGAACCCCCAAGAGACCCAGTACTTC.